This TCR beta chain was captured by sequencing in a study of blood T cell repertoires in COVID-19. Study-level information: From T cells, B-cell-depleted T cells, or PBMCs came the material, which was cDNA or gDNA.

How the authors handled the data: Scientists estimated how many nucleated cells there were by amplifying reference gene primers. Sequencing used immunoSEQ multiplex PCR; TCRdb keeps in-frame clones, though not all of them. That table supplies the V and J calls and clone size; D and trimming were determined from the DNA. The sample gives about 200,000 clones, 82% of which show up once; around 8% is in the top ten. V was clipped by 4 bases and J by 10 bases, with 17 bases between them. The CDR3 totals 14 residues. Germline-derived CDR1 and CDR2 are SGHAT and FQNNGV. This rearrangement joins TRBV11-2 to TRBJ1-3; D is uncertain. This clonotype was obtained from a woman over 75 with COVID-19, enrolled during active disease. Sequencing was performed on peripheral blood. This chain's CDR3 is CASSSSPGRVTIYF. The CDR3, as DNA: TGTGCCAGCAGCTCCAGCCCCGGGAGGGTTACCATATATTTT.